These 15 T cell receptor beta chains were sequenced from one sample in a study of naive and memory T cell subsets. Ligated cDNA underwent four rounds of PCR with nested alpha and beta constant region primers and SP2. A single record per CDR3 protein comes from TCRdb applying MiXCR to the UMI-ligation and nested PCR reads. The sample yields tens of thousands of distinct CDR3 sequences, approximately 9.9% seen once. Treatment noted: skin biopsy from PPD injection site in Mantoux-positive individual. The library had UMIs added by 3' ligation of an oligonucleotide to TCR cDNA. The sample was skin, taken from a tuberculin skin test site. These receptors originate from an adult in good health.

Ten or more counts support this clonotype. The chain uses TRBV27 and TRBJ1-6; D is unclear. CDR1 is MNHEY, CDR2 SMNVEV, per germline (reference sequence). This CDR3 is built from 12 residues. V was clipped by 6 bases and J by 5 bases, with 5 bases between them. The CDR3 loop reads CASRVNNSPLHF. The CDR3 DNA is TGTGCCAGCAGGGTAAATAATTCACCCCTCCACTTT.

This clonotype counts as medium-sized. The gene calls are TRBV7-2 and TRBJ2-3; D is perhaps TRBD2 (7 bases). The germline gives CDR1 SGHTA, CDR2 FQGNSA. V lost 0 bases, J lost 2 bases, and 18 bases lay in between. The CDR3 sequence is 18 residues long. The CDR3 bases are TGTGCCAGCAGCTTAGCCTATAGCGGAGGGGGGGCCACAGATACGCAGTATTTT. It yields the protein CASSLAYSGGGATDTQYF.

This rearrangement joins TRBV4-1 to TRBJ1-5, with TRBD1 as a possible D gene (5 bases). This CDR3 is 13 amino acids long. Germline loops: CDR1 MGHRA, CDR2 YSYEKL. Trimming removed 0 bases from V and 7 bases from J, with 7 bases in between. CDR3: CASSQDGGQPQHF. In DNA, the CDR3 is TGCGCCAGCAGCCAAGATGGGGGGCAGCCCCAGCATTTT.

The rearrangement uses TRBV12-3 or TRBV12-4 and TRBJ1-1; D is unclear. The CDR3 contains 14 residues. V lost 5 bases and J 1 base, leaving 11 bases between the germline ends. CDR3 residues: CASSRGPKNTEAFF. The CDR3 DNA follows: TGTGCCAGCAGTCGCGGGCCGAAGAACACTGAAGCTTTCTTT.

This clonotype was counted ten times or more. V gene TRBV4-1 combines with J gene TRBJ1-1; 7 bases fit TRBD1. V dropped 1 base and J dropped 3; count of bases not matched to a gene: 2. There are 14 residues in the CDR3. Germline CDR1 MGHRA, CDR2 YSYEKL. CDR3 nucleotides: TGCGCCAGCAGCCAAGCCGGGACAGACACTGAAGCTTTCTTT. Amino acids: CASSQAGTDTEAFF.

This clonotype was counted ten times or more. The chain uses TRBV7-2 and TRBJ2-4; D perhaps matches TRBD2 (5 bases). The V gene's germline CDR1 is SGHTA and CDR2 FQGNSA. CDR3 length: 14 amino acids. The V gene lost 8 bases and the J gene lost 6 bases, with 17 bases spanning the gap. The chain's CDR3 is CASGQVGVINIQYF. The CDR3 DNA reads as TGTGCCAGCGGTCAAGTGGGAGTTATAAACATTCAGTACTTC.

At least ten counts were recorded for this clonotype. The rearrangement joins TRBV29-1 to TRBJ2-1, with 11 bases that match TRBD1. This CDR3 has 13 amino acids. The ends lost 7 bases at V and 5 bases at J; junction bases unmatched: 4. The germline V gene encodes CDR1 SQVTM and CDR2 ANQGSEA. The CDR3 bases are TGCAGCGGAGGGACAGGGGGTGACAATGAGCAGTTCTTC. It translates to CSGGTGGDNEQFF.

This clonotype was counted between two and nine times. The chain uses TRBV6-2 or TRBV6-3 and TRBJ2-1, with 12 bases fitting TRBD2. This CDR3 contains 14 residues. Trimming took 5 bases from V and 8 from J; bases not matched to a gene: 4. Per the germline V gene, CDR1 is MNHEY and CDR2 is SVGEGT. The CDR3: CASSLAGGYDEQFF. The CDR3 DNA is TGTGCCAGCAGTCTAGCGGGGGGGTACGATGAGCAGTTCTTC.

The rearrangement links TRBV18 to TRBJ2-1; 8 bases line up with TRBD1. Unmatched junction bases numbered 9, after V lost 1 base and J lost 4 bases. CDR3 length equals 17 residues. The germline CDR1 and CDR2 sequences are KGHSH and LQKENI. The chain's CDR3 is CASSPLGPGQAYNEQFF. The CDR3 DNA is TGTGCCAGCTCACCACTAGGGCCGGGACAGGCTTACAATGAGCAGTTCTTC.

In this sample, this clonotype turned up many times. For the CDR3, the DNA is TGTGCCATCAGTGAGGCAGCACATTTCCTAGCCAAAAACATTCAGTACTTC. Protein product: CAISEAAHFLAKNIQYF. The chain couples TRBV10-3 to TRBJ2-4; D is uncertain. The germline CDR1 and CDR2 sequences are ENHRY and SYGVKD. V gave up 2 bases and J gave up 0 bases, with 14 bases separating them. CDR3 size: 17 residues.

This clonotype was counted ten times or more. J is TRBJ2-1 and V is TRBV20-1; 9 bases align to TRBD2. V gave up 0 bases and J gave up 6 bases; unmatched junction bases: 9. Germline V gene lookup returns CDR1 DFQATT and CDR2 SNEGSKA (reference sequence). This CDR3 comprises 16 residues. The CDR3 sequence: CSARDLTSGGGNEQFF. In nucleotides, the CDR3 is TGCAGTGCTAGAGATTTGACTAGCGGAGGGGGCAATGAGCAGTTCTTC.

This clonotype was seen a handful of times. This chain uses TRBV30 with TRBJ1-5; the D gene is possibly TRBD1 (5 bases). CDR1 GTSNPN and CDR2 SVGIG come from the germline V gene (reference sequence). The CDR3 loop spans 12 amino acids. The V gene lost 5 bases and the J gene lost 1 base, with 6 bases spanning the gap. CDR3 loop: CAWDRSNQPQHF. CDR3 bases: TGTGCCTGGGACAGAAGCAATCAGCCCCAGCATTTT.

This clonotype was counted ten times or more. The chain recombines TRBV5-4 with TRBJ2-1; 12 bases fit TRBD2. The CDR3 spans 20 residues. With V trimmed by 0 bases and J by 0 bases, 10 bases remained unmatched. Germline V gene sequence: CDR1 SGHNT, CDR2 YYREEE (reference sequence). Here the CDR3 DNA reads TGTGCCAGCAGCTTGGGACTAGCGGGAGCCCTAAAACACTCCTACAATGAGCAGTTCTTC. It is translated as CASSLGLAGALKHSYNEQFF.

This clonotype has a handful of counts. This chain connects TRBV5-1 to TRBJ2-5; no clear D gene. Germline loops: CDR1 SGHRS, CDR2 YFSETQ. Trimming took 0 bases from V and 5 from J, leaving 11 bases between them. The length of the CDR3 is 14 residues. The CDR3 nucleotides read TGCGCCAGCAGCTTGGGTGTAGTTGAGGAGACCCAGTACTTC. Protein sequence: CASSLGVVEETQYF.

CDR3 DNA: TGTGCCAGTAGTATAGATCGGGCAGGACTTCCCTACGAGCAGTACTTC. It translates to CASSIDRAGLPYEQYF. This chain connects TRBV19 to TRBJ2-7; TRBD2 might be the D (5 bases). V shed 0 bases and J shed 2 bases, with 14 bases lying between them. CDR1 and CDR2 (germline): LNHDA, SQIVND (reference sequence). The CDR3 length is 16 residues.